Below are 16 T cell receptor beta chains sequenced from a single sample in a study of identical twins. TCRdb reprocessed the 5' RACE reads with MiXCR, giving one entry per CDR3 protein. The data contain approximately 220,000 distinct CDR3 sequences, roughly a tenth of them singletons. The sequencing sample was made of memory (CD45RO+) T cells sorted from blood. Source of these receptors: a woman under 30 in good health.

This clonotype has ten or more counts. V gene TRBV12-3 or TRBV12-4 combines with J gene TRBJ2-7; 7 bases fit TRBD1. The CDR3 loop spans 13 amino acids. Losses at the gene ends were 8 bases for V and 0 bases for J; bases not matched to a gene: 4. As DNA, the CDR3 is TGTGCCAGCTCGACAGGGCACTCCTACGAGCAGTACTTC. This sequence encodes CASSTGHSYEQYF.

This chain connects TRBV7-9 to TRBJ2-7; D might be TRBD1 or TRBD2, each matching 5 bases. Trimming left V 1 base short and J 2 bases short, with 15 bases between. CDR3 size: 16 residues. The germline CDR1 and CDR2 sequences are SEHNR and FQNEAQ (reference sequence). CDR3 in amino acids: CASSLGYRGVTYEQYF. The DNA of the CDR3 is TGTGCCAGCAGCTTAGGTTATAGAGGGGTCACCTACGAGCAGTACTTC.

This chain connects TRBV20-1 to TRBJ2-1, with D possibly being TRBD2 (6 bases). CDR3 length: 15 amino acids. In germline, CDR1 is DFQATT, CDR2 SNEGSKA (reference sequence). The CDR3 reads CRAGGEVNSYNEQFF. CDR3 coding DNA: TGCAGGGCGGGCGGGGAGGTTAACTCCTACAATGAGCAGTTCTTC.

V is TRBV7-6 and J is TRBJ2-2; 8 bases align to TRBD2. The CDR3 is made up of 16 amino acids. Germline V CDR1 and CDR2: SGHVS, FNYEAQ. The J segment lost 4 bases and the V segment lost 0 bases, leaving 4 bases of the junction unmatched. The CDR3 protein is CASSLASGGPTGELFF. Written as DNA, the CDR3 is TGTGCCAGCAGCTTAGCCAGCGGGGGACCCACCGGGGAGCTGTTTTTT.

This clonotype has a handful of counts. This chain joins TRBV5-4 and TRBJ1-4, with 9 bases matching TRBD1. With V trimmed by 4 bases and J by 8 bases, 6 bases remained unmatched. CDR3 size: 14 residues. CDR1 and CDR2 (germline): SGHNT, YYREEE (reference sequence). The CDR3 sequence: CASSTTGGSEKLFF. The CDR3, as DNA: TGTGCCAGCAGCACGACAGGGGGAAGCGAAAAACTGTTTTTT.

The chain couples TRBV6-1 to TRBJ2-7; D remains unclear. This CDR3 is 13 amino acids long. The V gene's germline CDR1 is MNHNS and CDR2 SASEGT. Trimming removed 6 bases at V and 5 bases at J, with 14 bases between. The CDR3 DNA reads as TGTGCCAGCAGGCCCGCCCCGATAGACGAGCAGTACTTC. This translates into CASRPAPIDEQYF.

This clonotype was seen at least ten times. J is TRBJ1-3 and V is TRBV11-2, with unresolved D. Trimming took off 1 base at V and 4 bases at J, with 5 bases between the two ends. The CDR3 is 13 residues long. The V gene's germline CDR1 is SGHAT and CDR2 FQNNGV. CDR3 loop: CASSLVGGNTIYF. For the CDR3, the DNA is TGTGCCAGCAGCTTAGTCGGCGGAAACACCATATATTTT.

This clonotype has more than one count but fewer than ten. The chain is built from TRBV15 and TRBJ2-5; no definite D call. Germline assignment: CDR1 LNHNV and CDR2 YYDKDF (reference sequence). The V end was cut by 0 bases, the J end by 2 bases, with 10 bases between. This CDR3 has 15 residues. The CDR3 DNA reads TGTGCCACCAGCAGAGATAAGAGAAAACAAGAGACCCAGTACTTC. This codes for CATSRDKRKQETQYF. Combining the CDR3 with reference TRBV15 and TRBJ2-5 gives the whole variable domain DAMVIQNPRYQVTQFGKPVTLSCSQTLNHNVMYWYQQKSSQAPKLLFHYYDKDFNNEADTPDNFQSRRPNTSFCFLDIRSPGLGDTAMYLCATSRDKRKQETQYFGPGTRLLVL.

In the case of this clonotype: One junction end does not reproduce the germline sequence, and a read error may be involved. V and J are TRBV7-8 and TRBJ2-7; a possible D gene is TRBD2 (6 bases). From germline, CDR1 is SGHVS and CDR2 FQNEAQ. The CDR3 length is 13 residues. The CDR3 protein is CASSLAPAYEQYF. The DNA of the CDR3 is TGTGCCAGCAGCCTAGCGCCAGCCTACGAGCAGTACTTC. The full variable domain, completed using reference TRBV7-8 and TRBJ2-7, is GAGVSQSPRYKVAKRGQDVALRCDPISGHVSLFWYQQALGQGPEFLTYFQNEAQLDKSGLPSDRFFAERPEGSVSTLKIQRTQQEDSAVYLCASSLAPAYEQYFGPGTRLTVT.

The chain links TRBV2 to TRBJ2-2; 12 nucleotides match TRBD2. The CDR3 sequence is 14 residues long. The germline V gene encodes CDR1 SNHLY and CDR2 FYNNEI. Losses at the gene ends were 9 bases for V and 6 bases for J; bases not matched to a gene: 5. The CDR3 reads CASGLAGPSGELFF. The CDR3 DNA reads TGTGCCAGTGGACTAGCGGGGCCCTCCGGGGAGCTGTTTTTT. The whole variable domain, remainder taken from reference TRBV2 and TRBJ2-2, is EPEVTQTPSHQVTQMGQEVILRCVPISNHLYFYWYRQILGQKVEFLVSFYNNEISEKSEIFDDQFSVERPDGSNFTLKIRSTKLEDSAMYFCASGLAGPSGELFFGEGSRLTVL.

The sample holds many counts of this clonotype. The CDR3, as DNA: TGTGCCAGCAGCCCCGGGACTAGCGGGGGTAATGAGCAGTTCTTC. This encodes CASSPGTSGGNEQFF. This chain joins TRBV7-2 and TRBJ2-1, with TRBD2 matching 14 bases. The CDR3 totals 15 residues. V gave up 5 bases and J gave up 7 bases; unmatched junction bases: 4. The germline gives CDR1 SGHTA, CDR2 FQGNSA. Full variable domain (outside the CDR3, taken from reference TRBV7-2 and TRBJ2-1): GAGVSQSPSNKVTEKGKDVELRCDPISGHTALYWYRQSLGQGLEFLIYFQGNSAPDKSGLPSDRFSAERTGGSVSTLTIQRTQQEDSAVYLCASSPGTSGGNEQFFGPGTRLTVL.

Ten or more counts support this clonotype. The chain joins TRBV20-1 to TRBJ2-3, with 7 bases matching TRBD2. J lost 4 bases, V lost 3 bases, and 19 bases had no gene match. Per germline, CDR1 DFQATT and CDR2 SNEGSKA (reference sequence). This CDR3 is built from 18 residues. CDR3 sequence reads: CSASKGRGGGRFADTQYF. The CDR3 DNA sequence: TGCAGTGCTAGTAAGGGCCGGGGCGGCGGGAGATTTGCAGATACGCAGTATTTT.

This clonotype occurred a few times. This chain uses TRBV10-3 with TRBJ2-5; D might be TRBD1 (6 bases). Trimming took off 3 bases at V and 5 bases at J, with 10 bases between the two ends. This CDR3 region has 13 residues. Germline V gene sequence: CDR1 ENHRY, CDR2 SYGVKD. Here the CDR3 DNA reads TGTGCCATCAGTGACAGGGGAGAGGAGACCCAGTACTTC. It translates to CAISDRGEETQYF.

In this sample, this clonotype turned up a few times. V gene TRBV6-5 combines with J gene TRBJ1-2, with 7 nucleotides matching TRBD1. This CDR3 has 15 amino acids. CDR1 and CDR2 from the germline V gene are MNHEY and SVGAGI. V lost 4 bases to trimming and J lost 4 bases; unmatched junction nucleotides: 9. The CDR3 loop is CASSSTGERGYGYTF. The CDR3 DNA sequence: TGTGCCAGCAGTTCTACAGGGGAGAGAGGCTATGGCTACACCTTC.

There are a few counts of this clonotype. This chain uses TRBV20-1 with TRBJ2-4; 7 bases agree with TRBD1. The CDR3 loop spans 13 amino acids. V shed 4 bases, J shed 13 bases, and the junction held 13 bases outside the gene matches. Germline V lookup: CDR1 DFQATT, CDR2 SNEGSKA (reference sequence). CDR3 coding DNA: TGCAGTGCTAATAGACAGGGTCGGACCCCCCAGTACTTC. As protein: CSANRQGRTPQYF.

This clonotype has just a few counts. This sequence joins TRBV20-1 and TRBJ2-1; 9 bases are shared with TRBD2. This CDR3 is 14 amino acids long. V was pared by 2 bases and J by 8 bases, with 7 bases of the junction left unmatched. Germline loops: CDR1 DFQATT, CDR2 SNEGSKA (reference sequence). The CDR3 is CSARPLAGRDEQFF. The CDR3 nucleotides read TGCAGTGCTAGACCCCTAGCGGGAAGGGATGAGCAGTTCTTC.